This T cell receptor beta chain appears in the sequencing data of a study of blood T cells in healthy people across ages. The authors ran a second PCR of 7 to 11 cycles using a sample-barcoded 5' primer and a J-beta primer mix. One entry per CDR3 protein results from TCRdb running MiXCR on the 5' RACE reads. The table has 920,000 or so distinct CDR3 sequences, less than 50% seen once. A few counts support this clonotype. CDR3 length: 17 amino acids. V shed 1 base, J shed 1 base, and the junction held 8 bases outside the gene matches. The germline CDR1 and CDR2 sequences are MGHRA and YSYEKL. The clonotype was recovered from an older woman in good health. This sequence joins TRBV4-1 and TRBJ1-1, with 8 bases matching TRBD1. Sample: blood. CDR3 region: CASSQGVLGTGNTEAFF. The CDR3 nucleotides are TGCGCCAGCAGCCAAGGGGTCCTAGGGACAGGGAACACTGAAGCTTTCTTT.